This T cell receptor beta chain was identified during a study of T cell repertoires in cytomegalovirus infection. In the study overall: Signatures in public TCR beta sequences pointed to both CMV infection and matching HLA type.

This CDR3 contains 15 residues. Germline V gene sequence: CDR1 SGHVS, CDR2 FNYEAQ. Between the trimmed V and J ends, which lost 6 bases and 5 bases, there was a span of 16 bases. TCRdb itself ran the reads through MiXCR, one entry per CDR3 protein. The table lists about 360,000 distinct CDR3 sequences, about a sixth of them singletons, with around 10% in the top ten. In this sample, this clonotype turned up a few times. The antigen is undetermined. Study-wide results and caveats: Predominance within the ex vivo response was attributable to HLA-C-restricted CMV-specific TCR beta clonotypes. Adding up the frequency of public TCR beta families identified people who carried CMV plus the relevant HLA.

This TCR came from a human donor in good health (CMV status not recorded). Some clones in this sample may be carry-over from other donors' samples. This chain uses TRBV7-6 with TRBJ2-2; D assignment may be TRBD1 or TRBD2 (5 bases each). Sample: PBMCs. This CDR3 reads CASSLRDGYTGELFF. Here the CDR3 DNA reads TGTGCCAGCAGTCTCCGGGACGGATATACCGGGGAGCTGTTTTTT.